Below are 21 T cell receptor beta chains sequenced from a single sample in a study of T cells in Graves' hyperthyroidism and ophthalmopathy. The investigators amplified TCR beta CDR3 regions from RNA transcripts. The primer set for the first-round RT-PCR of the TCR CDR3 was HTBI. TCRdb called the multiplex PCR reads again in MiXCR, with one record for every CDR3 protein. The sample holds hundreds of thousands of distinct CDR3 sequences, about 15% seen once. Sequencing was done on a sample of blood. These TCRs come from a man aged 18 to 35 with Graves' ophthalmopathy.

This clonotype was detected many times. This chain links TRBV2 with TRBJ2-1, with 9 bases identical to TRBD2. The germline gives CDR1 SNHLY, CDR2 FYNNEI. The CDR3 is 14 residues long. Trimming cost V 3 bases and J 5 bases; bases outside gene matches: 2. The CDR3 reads CASSDRTSDNEQFF. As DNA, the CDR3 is TGTGCCAGCAGTGACAGGACTAGCGACAATGAGCAGTTCTTC.

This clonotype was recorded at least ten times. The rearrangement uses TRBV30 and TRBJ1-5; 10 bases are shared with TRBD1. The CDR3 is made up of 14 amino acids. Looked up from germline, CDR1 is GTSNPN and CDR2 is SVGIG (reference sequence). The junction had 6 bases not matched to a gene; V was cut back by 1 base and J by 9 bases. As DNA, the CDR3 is TGTGCCTGGAGTGCTGGGACAGGGGTTGCGCCCCAGCATTTT. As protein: CAWSAGTGVAPQHF.

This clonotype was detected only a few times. The CDR3 DNA follows: TGCGCCAGCAGCATCTGGACAGTTAACACCGGGGAGCTGTTTTTT. Translating gives CASSIWTVNTGELFF. V usage is TRBV5-1 and J usage is TRBJ2-2, with D possibly TRBD1 on 6 matching bases. Germline CDR1 is SGHRS and CDR2 is YFSETQ. Trimming shortened V by 4 bases and J by 2 bases, and 12 bases separated the two germline ends. The CDR3 consists of 15 residues. Looking up the rest from reference TRBV5-1 and TRBJ2-2 gives the full variable domain: KAGVTQTPRYLIKTRGQQVTLSCSPISGHRSVSWYQQTPGQGLQFLFEYFSETQRNKGNFPGRFSGRQFSNSRSEMNVSTLELGDSALYLCASSIWTVNTGELFFGEGSRLTVL.

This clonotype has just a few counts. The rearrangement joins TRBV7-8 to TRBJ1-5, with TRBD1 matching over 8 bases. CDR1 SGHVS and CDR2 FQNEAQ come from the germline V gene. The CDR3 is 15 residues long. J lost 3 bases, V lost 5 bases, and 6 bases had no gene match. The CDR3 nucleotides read TGTGCCAGCAGCGCCGACAGGGGCCCCAATCAGCCCCAGCATTTT. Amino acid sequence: CASSADRGPNQPQHF.

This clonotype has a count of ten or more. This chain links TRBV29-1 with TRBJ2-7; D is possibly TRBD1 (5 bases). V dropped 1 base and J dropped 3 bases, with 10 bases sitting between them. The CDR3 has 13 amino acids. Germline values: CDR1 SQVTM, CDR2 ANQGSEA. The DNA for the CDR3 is TGCAGCGTTGAAGGAGACAGACTCTACGAGCAGTACTTC. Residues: CSVEGDRLYEQYF.

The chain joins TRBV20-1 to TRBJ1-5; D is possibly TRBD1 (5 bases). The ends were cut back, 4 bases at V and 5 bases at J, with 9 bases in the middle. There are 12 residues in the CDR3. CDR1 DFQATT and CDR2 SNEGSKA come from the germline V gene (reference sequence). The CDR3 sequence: CSAIPGDQPQHF. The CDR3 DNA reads TGCAGTGCTATTCCGGGGGATCAGCCCCAGCATTTT.

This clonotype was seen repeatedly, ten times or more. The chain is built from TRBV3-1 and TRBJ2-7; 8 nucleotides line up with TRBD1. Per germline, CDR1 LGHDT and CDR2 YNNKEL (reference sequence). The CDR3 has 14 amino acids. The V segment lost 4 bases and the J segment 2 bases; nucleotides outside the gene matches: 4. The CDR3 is CASSRLQGAYEQYF. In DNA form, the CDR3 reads TGTGCCAGCAGCCGCTTACAGGGGGCCTACGAGCAGTACTTC.

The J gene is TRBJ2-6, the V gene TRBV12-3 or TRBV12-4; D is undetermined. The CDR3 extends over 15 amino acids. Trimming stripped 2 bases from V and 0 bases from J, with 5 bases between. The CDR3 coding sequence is TGTGCCAGCAGTTTATCCCCCTCTGGGGCCAACGTCCTGACTTTC. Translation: CASSLSPSGANVLTF.

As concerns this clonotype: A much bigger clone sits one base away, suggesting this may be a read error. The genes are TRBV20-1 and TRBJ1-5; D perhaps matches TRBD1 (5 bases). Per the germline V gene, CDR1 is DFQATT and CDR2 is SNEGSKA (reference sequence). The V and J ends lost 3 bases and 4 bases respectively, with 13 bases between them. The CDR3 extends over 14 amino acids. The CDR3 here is CSARAPGGNQPQHF. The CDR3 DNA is TGCAGTGCTAGGGCCCCCGGGGGAAATCAGCCCCAGCATTTT.

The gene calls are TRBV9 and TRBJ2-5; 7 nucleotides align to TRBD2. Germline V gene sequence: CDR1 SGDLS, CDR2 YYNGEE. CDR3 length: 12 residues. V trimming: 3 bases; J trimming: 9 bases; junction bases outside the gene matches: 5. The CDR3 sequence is CASSAGRGPQYF. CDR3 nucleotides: TGTGCCAGCAGCGCGGGGAGGGGACCCCAGTACTTC.

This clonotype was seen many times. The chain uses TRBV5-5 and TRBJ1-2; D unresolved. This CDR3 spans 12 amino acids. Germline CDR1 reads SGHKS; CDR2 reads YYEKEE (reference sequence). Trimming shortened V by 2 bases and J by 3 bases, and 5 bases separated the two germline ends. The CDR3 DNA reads TGTGCCAGCAGCTTCCGGGACTATGGCTACACCTTC. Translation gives CASSFRDYGYTF.

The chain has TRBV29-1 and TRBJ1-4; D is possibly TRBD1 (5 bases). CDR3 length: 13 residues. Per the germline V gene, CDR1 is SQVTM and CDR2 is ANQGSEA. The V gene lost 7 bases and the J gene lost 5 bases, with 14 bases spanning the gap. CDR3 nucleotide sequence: TGCAGCGGCTCTGGGGCTGGGAATGAAAAACTGTTTTTT. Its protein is CSGSGAGNEKLFF.

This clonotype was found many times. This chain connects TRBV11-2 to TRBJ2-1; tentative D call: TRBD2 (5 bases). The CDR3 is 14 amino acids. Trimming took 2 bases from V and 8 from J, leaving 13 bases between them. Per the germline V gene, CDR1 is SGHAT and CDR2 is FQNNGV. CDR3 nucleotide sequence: TGTGCCAGCAGCTTATATCTAGCCCCCGATGAGCAGTTCTTC. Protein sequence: CASSLYLAPDEQFF. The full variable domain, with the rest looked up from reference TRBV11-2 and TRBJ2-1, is EAGVAQSPRYKIIEKRQSVAFWCNPISGHATLYWYQQILGQGPKLLIQFQNNGVVDDSQLPKDRFSAERLKGVDSTLKIQPAKLEDSAVYLCASSLYLAPDEQFFGPGTRLTVL.

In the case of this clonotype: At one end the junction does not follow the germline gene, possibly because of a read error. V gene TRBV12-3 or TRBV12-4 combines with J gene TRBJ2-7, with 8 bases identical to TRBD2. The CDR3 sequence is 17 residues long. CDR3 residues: CASSFGPVRGASYEQCF. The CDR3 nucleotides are TGTGCCAGCAGTTTTGGGCCCGTGCGGGGGGCCTCCTACGAGCAGTGCTTC.

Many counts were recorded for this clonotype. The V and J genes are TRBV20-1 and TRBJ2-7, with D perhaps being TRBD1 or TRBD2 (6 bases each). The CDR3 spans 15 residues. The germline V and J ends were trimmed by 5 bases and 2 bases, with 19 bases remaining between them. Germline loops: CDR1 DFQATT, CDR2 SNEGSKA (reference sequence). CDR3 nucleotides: TGCAGTGCTGGACTCACAGGGACGGGAGCCTACGAGCAGTACTTC. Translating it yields CSAGLTGTGAYEQYF.

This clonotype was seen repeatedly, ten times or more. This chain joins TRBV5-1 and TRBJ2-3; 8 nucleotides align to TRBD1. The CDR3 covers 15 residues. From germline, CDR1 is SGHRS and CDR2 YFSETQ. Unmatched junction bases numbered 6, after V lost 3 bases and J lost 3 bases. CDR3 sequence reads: CASSSRTGLTDTQYF. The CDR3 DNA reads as TGCGCCAGCAGCTCCCGGACAGGGTTAACAGATACGCAGTATTTT.

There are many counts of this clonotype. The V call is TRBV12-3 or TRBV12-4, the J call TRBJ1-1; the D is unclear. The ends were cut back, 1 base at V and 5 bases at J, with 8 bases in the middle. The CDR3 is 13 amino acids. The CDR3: CASSLVGKTEAFF. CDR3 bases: TGTGCCAGCAGTTTAGTGGGGAAAACTGAAGCTTTCTTT.

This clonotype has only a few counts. In nucleotides, the CDR3 is TGTGCCACCCAGGGGGGGGGCCCCCAGCCCCAGCATTTT. This gives the protein CATQGGGPQPQHF. The chain joins TRBV24-1 to TRBJ1-5, with TRBD1 identical over 7 bases. This CDR3 is 13 amino acids long. The ends lost 9 bases at V and 7 bases at J; junction bases unmatched: 8. Germline CDR1 reads KGHDR; CDR2 reads SFDVKD.

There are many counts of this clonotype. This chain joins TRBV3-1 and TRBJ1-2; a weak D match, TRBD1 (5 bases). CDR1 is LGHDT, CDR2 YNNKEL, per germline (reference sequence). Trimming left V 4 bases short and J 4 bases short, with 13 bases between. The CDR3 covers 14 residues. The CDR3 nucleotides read TGTGCCAGCAGCCCATCGGAGGGGAGCTATGGCTACACCTTC. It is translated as CASSPSEGSYGYTF.

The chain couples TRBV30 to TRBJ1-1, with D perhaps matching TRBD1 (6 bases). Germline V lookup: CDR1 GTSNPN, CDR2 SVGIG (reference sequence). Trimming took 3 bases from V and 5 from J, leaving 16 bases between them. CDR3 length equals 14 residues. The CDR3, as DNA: TGTGCCTGGAGCCTGGACAGTGGTCATACTGAAGCTTTCTTT. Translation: CAWSLDSGHTEAFF.

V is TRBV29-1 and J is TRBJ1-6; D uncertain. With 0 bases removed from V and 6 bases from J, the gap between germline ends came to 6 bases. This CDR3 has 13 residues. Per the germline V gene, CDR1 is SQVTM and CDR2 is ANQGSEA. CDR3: CSVEDTPNSPLHF. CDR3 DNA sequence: TGCAGCGTTGAAGATACCCCTAATTCACCCCTCCACTTT.